Reported below is one TCR beta chain. Other DNA sequences within the sample encode an identical CDR3. This specimen belongs to a study of shared T cell receptors in the human thymus. CDR1 is MNHEY, CDR2 SMNVEV, per germline (reference sequence). This CDR3 has 14 residues. The V segment lost 5 bases and the J segment 5 bases; nucleotides outside the gene matches: 5. Clones were read by immunoSEQ multiplex PCR, and TCRdb kept only the in-frame ones, dropping some. Among over 450,000 clones listed, about 80% were seen once. These same data were also listed under a study on human thymus T cells. Per that paper: Healthy Finnish infants undergoing corrective surgery for congenital heart defects provided the donor material. Thymus specimens were resections from corrective heart surgery. Thymic and blood repertoires appeared to carry a bias in their V and J gene usage. Thymic repertoires from unrelated individuals overlapped highly, related research reported.

The chain links TRBV27 to TRBJ1-1, with TRBD1 matching 10 bases. The sequence was obtained from a boy less than two years old with a congenital heart defect. The source material was thymocytes. The CDR3 spells CASSPGQGNTEAFF. Here the CDR3 DNA reads TGTGCCAGCAGTCCGGGACAGGGGAATACTGAAGCTTTCTTT.